This TCR beta chain was captured by sequencing in a study of molecular identifiers for immune sequencing clone quantification. Via MiXCR, TCRdb re-called the PCR reads, giving one row per CDR3 protein. In the table there are roughly 93,000 distinct CDR3 sequences, about 23% of which are singletons. Study-level findings and limits: Effector cells had over 98% of their molecules in clones above 20 RNA copies, while naive cells had under 1%.

Points on this clonotype: What it binds is not known.

Deletions cut 2 bases from V and 5 bases from J, with 13 bases between. This CDR3 has 14 residues. Between roughly 19,000 and 1,100,000 sorted cells, with 10%, 30% or 50% RNA, yielded naive CD8 libraries. The TCR sequence derives from a human donor in good health. Some libraries in this study had Jurkat cell RNA spiked in. This chain joins TRBV12-3 or TRBV12-4 and TRBJ2-7, with D perhaps matching TRBD2 (6 bases). The specimen was naive CD8+ T cells from blood, with Jurkat cell RNA spiked in. Regarding subset: FACS-sorted CD8+CD4-CCR7+CD45RA+ naive T cells. The CDR3 DNA is TGTGCCAGCAGTTTATGGACGGGGGTCCACGAGCAGTACTTC. Translated, it gives CASSLWTGVHEQYF.